Each of the 15 T cell receptor beta chains below was sequenced from the same sample in a study of cytomegalovirus exposure and HLA in healthy donors. A multiplex PCR was run with 60 Vbeta primers and 13 Jbeta primers. TCRdb's table, derived via immunoSEQ multiplex PCR, lists solely in-frame clones and lacks some. The sample contains some 100,000 clones, 77% of which appear only once. The source material was PBMCs. The origin of the receptors is a man in his forties in good health and CMV-seropositive.

This sequence joins TRBV19 and TRBJ2-5; 11 positions agree with TRBD2. The J call is in doubt because the DNA end fits TRBJ2-7 better. The CDR3 runs 15 residues. Looked up from germline, CDR1 is LNHDA and CDR2 is SQIVND (reference sequence). This CDR3 is CASSRGLAVSYEQYF. Here the CDR3 DNA reads TGTGCCAGTAGTAGGGGACTAGCGGTATCCTACGAGCAGTACTTC.

Only a few counts were recorded for this clone. The rearrangement joins TRBV7-9 to TRBJ1-2; 7 bases fit TRBD1. Germline V gene sequence: CDR1 SEHNR, CDR2 FQNEAQ (reference sequence). The V segment lost 5 bases and the J segment 4 bases; nucleotides outside the gene matches: 4. The CDR3 has 13 amino acids. The CDR3 sequence: CASSSGQVYGYTF. CDR3 in DNA: TGTGCCAGCAGCAGCGGACAGGTCTATGGCTACACCTTC.

This clone came up a few times. The chain recombines TRBV6-5 with TRBJ2-7, with a possible D match to TRBD1 (7 bases). Germline assignment: CDR1 MNHEY and CDR2 SVGAGI. This CDR3 comprises 15 residues. V was pared by 5 bases and J by 1 base, with 15 bases between. The CDR3 DNA is TGTGCCAGCAGTACAGCAGGGGGGCTTTCCTACGAGCAGTACTTC. This codes for CASSTAGGLSYEQYF.

The chain is built from TRBV10-3 and TRBJ2-7; TRBD2 agrees at 8 bases. CDR3 size: 15 residues. Germline V gene lookup returns CDR1 ENHRY and CDR2 SYGVKD. J gave up 0 bases and V 3 bases, and 4 bases lay outside the gene matches. The CDR3 spells CAISDIAGSSYEQYF. The CDR3 DNA is TGTGCCATCAGTGACATAGCGGGGAGCTCCTACGAGCAGTACTTC.

V is TRBV7-3 and J is TRBJ1-6; the D gene is possibly TRBD1 (6 bases). CDR1 SGHTA and CDR2 FQGTGA come from the germline V gene. Between the trimmed V and J ends, which lost 5 bases and 1 base, there was a span of 15 bases. The length of the CDR3 is 17 residues. The CDR3 is CASSPYRVQSYNSPLHF. The CDR3, as DNA: TGTGCCAGCAGCCCGTACAGGGTACAATCCTATAATTCACCCCTCCACTTT.

A word on this clone: One junction end does not reproduce the germline sequence, and a read error may be involved. The V call is TRBV7-7, the J call TRBJ1-6, with 12 positions matching TRBD1. Germline assignment: CDR1 SSHAT and CDR2 FNYEAQ (reference sequence). The CDR3 is made up of 15 amino acids. CDR3 nucleotides: TGTGCTAGCAGCTTATTGGGACAGGGGGCTTCACCCCTCCACTTT. It specifies CASSLLGQGASPLHF.

The chain employs TRBV7-2 and TRBJ2-5; a possible D gene is TRBD2 (5 bases). The DNA end lines up better with TRBJ2-7; the J call may be wrong. Germline V gives CDR1 SGHTA, CDR2 FQGNSA. The CDR3 extends over 14 amino acids. This CDR3 is CASRTTAGYYEQYF. The CDR3 region has the DNA TGTGCCAGCAGAACTACCGCGGGTTACTACGAGCAGTACTTC.

This sequence joins TRBV5-1 and TRBJ2-5; weak D call: TRBD2 (6 bases). CDR3 size: 15 residues. Trimming took off 4 bases at V and 4 bases at J, with 17 bases between the two ends. Germline loops: CDR1 SGHRS, CDR2 YFSETQ. CDR3: CASSPGPVEGETQYF. CDR3 sequence (DNA): TGCGCCAGCAGCCCGGGCCCGGTGGAGGGAGAGACCCAGTACTTC.

There are a few counts of this clone. J is TRBJ1-5 and V is TRBV19, with D possibly TRBD1 on 5 matching bases. V was trimmed by 8 bases and J by 4 bases, leaving 18 bases between them. From germline, CDR1 is LNHDA and CDR2 SQIVND (reference sequence). CDR3 length equals 15 residues. The CDR3 sequence: CASRPGPEGNQPQHF. The CDR3 DNA is TGTGCCAGTCGACCGGGTCCGGAGGGGAATCAGCCCCAGCATTTT.

The gene calls are TRBV7-2 and TRBJ1-1; TRBD1 might be the D (6 bases). Germline-derived CDR1 and CDR2 are SGHTA and FQGNSA. The V end was cut by 3 bases, the J end by 3 bases, with 8 bases between. CDR3 size: 13 residues. The CDR3 is CASSLAGDTEAFF. In DNA, the CDR3 is TGTGCCAGCAGCTTGGCAGGGGACACTGAAGCTTTCTTT.

In its sample, this clone was seen a few times. The V gene is TRBV9, the J gene TRBJ2-5; 8 nucleotides match TRBD2. The CDR3 spans 15 residues. Unmatched junction bases numbered 2, after V lost 1 base and J lost 0 bases. The V gene's germline CDR1 is SGDLS and CDR2 YYNGEE. The CDR3 DNA sequence: TGTGCCAGCAGCGTAACTAGCGGCCACCAAGAGACCCAGTACTTC. Protein sequence: CASSVTSGHQETQYF.

This chain uses TRBV7-3 with TRBJ2-3; the D gene is possibly TRBD1 (6 bases). In germline, CDR1 is SGHTA, CDR2 FQGTGA. V lost 2 bases, J lost 6 bases, and 9 bases lay in between. This CDR3 is built from 13 residues. CDR3 sequence reads: CASSLAGADTQYF. The CDR3 region has the DNA TGTGCCAGCAGCTTAGCAGGGGCGGATACGCAGTATTTT.

The rearrangement uses TRBV6-5 and TRBJ2-3, with TRBD2 matching over 11 bases. Germline values: CDR1 MNHEY, CDR2 SVGAGI. The CDR3 is 16 residues long. Losses at the gene ends were 4 bases for V and 1 base for J; bases not matched to a gene: 4. The CDR3 loop is CASSFQLAGGTDTQYF. The DNA for the CDR3 is TGTGCCAGCAGTTTCCAACTAGCGGGGGGCACAGATACGCAGTATTTT.

The V gene is TRBV5-6, the J gene TRBJ2-7, with 9 bases that match TRBD1. This CDR3 spans 14 amino acids. Trimming removed 5 bases from V and 6 bases from J; junction bases left unmatched: 9. The germline V gene encodes CDR1 SGHDT and CDR2 YYEEEE. CDR3 sequence reads: CASRAGQGFTEQYF. CDR3 DNA: TGTGCCAGCAGAGCTGGACAGGGGTTTACCGAGCAGTACTTC.

The chain links TRBV7-2 to TRBJ1-2; possible D gene TRBD1, 6 bases. Trimming left V 5 bases short and J 6 bases short, with 25 bases between. CDR1 and CDR2 from the germline V gene are SGHTA and FQGNSA. The length of the CDR3 is 17 residues. The CDR3 DNA follows: TGTGCCAGCAGCAAAAAGGGGGGGGATAGGGAGAAGGATGGCTACACCTTC. It encodes CASSKKGGDREKDGYTF.